This record covers a single TCR beta chain. No cognate antigen has been identified for it. No per-base quality is available; no much larger clone lies one base away. Whole blood was collected in K2EDTA tubes by collaborating institutions according to the institutions' own protocols. For TCRbeta analysis, collaborators shipped samples as frozen whole blood, isolated PBMCs, or DNA extracted from either of those sample types. TCRbeta CDR3 regions were amplified from genomic DNA by means of the immunoSEQ Assay, a bias-controlled multiplex PCR. The source study handled its data this way. Nucleated cell counts per sample were estimated from amplification of reference gene primers within the assay. To quantify the absolute abundance of each unique TCRbeta CDR3 rearrangement, sequence reads were collapsed and filtered. For each sample, productive Simpson clonality was calculated by taking the square root of Simpson's diversity index across productive rearrangements. TCRdb carries this immuneACCESS record with in-frame sequences only. Its versions omit some clonotypes, under half of them owing to an unresolved V gene in the studies checked, with the rest unexplained. The DNA gave D and trimming, while V, J and clone size come from that table. Counted in this sample were over 25,000 clones; approximately 85% of them appeared once. The top ten clones comprise 7% to 10% of the sample.

This entry is derived from a study of blood T cell repertoires in COVID-19 (dated by TCRdb to the early 2020s). About the full investigation: Samples from collaborators originated in the United States, Italy and Spain and spanned both the acute and convalescent phases of COVID-19. HLA class I and class II types, where available, came from metadata supplied by the sample provider rather than from assay-based typing. Subjects who had been exposed to COVID-19, were actively infected with it, or had recovered from it provided the deeply sampled blood TCRbeta repertoires that made up the dataset. The repertoires were made available in a free public database intended to serve as a resource for research on the immune response to SARS-CoV-2. The samples were drawn from the first 160 participants of the ongoing ImmuneRACE study and from over a thousand subjects provided by 6 global collaborators. Sample metadata almost always included a de-identified subject ID, COVID-19 status, age in years and sex. The material from the prospective study consisted of cDNA or gDNA derived from T cells, B-cell-depleted T cells, or PBMCs.

V is shortened by 7 bases, J by 4 bases, and the region joining them spans 25 bases. For CDR1 and CDR2, the germline V gene lists MDHEN and SYDVKM. From its cysteine to its phenylalanine, the CDR3 spans 17 amino acids. Here the CDR3 DNA is all that survives: 51 bases in frame from base 1. The research as a whole found: The amount of clinical and demographic metadata varied by source and participant and was provided uncurated.

The V and J segments used are TRBV28 and TRBJ2-5, with TRBD2 tentatively as D gene (6 bases match). What was sequenced was peripheral blood. The receptor's source is an elderly man with active COVID-19. Here is the DNA: TGTGCCAGCAATCTCCCTCGTACGGGACTCAGGATAGAGACCCAGTACTTC. Its protein reads: CASNLPRTGLRIETQYF. Beyond the CDR3, the reference TRBV28 and TRBJ2-5 genes provide the residues; the full variable domain reads: DVKVTQSSRYLVKRTGEKVFLECVQDMDHENMFWYRQDPGLGLRLIYFSYDVKMKEKGDIPEGYSVSREKKERFSLILESASTNQTSMYLCASNLPRTGLRIETQYFGPGTRLLVL.